The subject of this entry is one TCR beta chain. This CDR3 comprises 12 residues. The germline V gene has CDR1 ENHRY and CDR2 SYGVKD. Trimming stripped 7 bases from V and 4 bases from J, with 11 bases between. The data were obtained in a study of molecular identifiers for immune sequencing clone quantification. Using its own MiXCR run on the PCR reads, TCRdb lists one record per CDR3 protein. The data contain more than 250,000 distinct CDR3 sequences, around a fifth of them singletons. This TCR came from a human donor in good health. Some libraries in this study had Jurkat cell RNA spiked in. The sample taken for sequencing was naive CD8+ T cells from blood, with Jurkat cell RNA spiked in. Regarding subset: FACS-sorted CD8+CD4-CCR7+CD45RA+ naive T cells. J is TRBJ2-7 and V is TRBV10-3; no clear D. CDR3 residues: CAITSPAYEQYF. In nucleotides, the CDR3 is TGTGCCATCACTAGTCCTGCGTACGAGCAGTACTTC.